This entry is about one T cell receptor (beta chain). This sample was taken from a study of control samples from healthy donors and cancer patients. Looked up from germline, CDR1 is SGHTA and CDR2 is FQGNSA. CDR3 length: 15 residues. Trimming removed 2 bases from V and 2 bases from J, with 10 bases in between. Assay used: immunoSEQ multiplex PCR; TCRdb lists only in-frame clones, some missing. The sample has over 50,000 clones, approximately 86% seen once. Sequencing input: blood. The TCR comes from a man aged 50 to 60 in good health. The V gene is TRBV7-2, the J gene TRBJ1-3, with D uncertain. The CDR3 here is CASSLSSVAGNTIYF. DNA for the CDR3: TGTGCCAGCAGCTTATCGTCAGTGGCTGGAAACACCATATATTTT.